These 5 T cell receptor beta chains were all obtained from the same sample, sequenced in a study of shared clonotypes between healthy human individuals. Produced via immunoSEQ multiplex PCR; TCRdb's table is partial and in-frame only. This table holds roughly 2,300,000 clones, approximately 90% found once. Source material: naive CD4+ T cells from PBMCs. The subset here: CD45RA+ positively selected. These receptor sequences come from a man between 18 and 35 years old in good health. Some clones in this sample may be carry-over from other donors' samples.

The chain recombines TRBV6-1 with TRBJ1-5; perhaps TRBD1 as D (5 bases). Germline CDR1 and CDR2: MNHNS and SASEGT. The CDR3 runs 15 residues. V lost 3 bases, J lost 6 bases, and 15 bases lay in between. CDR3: CASSDTRVSGQPQHF. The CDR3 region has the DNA TGTGCCAGCAGTGACACCAGGGTCAGCGGTCAGCCCCAGCATTTT.

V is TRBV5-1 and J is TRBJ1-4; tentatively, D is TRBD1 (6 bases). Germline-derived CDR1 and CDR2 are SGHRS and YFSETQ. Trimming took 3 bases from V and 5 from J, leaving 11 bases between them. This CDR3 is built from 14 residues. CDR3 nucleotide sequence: TGCGCCAGCAGCTGGCGGGACATAAATGAAAAACTGTTTTTT. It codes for CASSWRDINEKLFF.

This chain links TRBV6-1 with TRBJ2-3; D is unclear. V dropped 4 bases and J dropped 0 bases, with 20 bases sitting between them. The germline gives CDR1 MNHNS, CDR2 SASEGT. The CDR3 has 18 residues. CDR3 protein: CASSAGPVIGLSTDTQYF. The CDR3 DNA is TGTGCCAGCAGTGCCGGACCCGTGATAGGCCTTAGCACAGATACGCAGTATTTT.

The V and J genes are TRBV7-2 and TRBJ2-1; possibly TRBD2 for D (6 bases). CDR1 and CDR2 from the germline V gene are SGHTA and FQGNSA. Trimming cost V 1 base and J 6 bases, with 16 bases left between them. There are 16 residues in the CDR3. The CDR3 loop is CASSLVVLAGGNEQFF. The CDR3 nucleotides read TGTGCCAGCAGCTTAGTGGTACTAGCAGGCGGCAATGAGCAGTTCTTC.

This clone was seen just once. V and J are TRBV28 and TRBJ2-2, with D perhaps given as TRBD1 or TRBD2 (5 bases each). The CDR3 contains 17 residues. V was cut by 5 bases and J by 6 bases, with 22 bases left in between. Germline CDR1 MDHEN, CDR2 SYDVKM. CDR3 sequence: CASSPLYVGRGPGELFF. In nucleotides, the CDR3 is TGTGCCAGCAGTCCGCTCTATGTGGGACGGGGACCCGGGGAGCTGTTTTTT.